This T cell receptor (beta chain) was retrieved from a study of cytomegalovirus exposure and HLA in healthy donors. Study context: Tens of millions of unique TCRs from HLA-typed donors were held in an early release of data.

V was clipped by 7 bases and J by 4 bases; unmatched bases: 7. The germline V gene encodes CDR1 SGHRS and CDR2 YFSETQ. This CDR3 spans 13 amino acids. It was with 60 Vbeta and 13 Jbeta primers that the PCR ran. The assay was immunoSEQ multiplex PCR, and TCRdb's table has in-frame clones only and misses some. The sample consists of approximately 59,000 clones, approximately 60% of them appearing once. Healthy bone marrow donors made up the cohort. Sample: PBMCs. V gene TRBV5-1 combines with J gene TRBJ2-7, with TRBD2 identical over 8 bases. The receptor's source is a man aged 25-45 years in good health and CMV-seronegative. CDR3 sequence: CASREGGTYEQYF. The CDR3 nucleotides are TGCGCCAGCCGGGAGGGGGGGACTTACGAGCAGTACTTC.